Listed below are T cell receptor beta chains from one sample, sequenced in a study of cytotoxic CD8 clonotypes in ibrutinib-treated CLL. Sequenced by immunoSEQ multiplex PCR; TCRdb stores in-frame clones only, minus some. Of approximately 13,000 clones listed, about two thirds are singletons. The source material was PBMCs, sampled before ibrutinib treatment. The receptors stem from a human donor with chronic lymphocytic leukemia. Both conserved end residues are part of each CDR3. A D gene is named only where the DNA matches it firmly. Size is omitted from some rows. Given values are once, few, many or a class for expanded clones.

TRBJ1-2	few	.	TRBV6-5	TGTGCCAGCAGTTACTCGGGGGGTTATGGCTACACCTTC	CASSYSGGYGYTF
TRBJ2-2	.	.	TRBV14	TGTGCCAGCAGCCCGGAGTACACCGGGGAGCTGTTTTTT	CASSPEYTGELFF
TRBJ2-7	once	TRBD1	TRBV7-2	TGTGCCAGCAGCCGGGACAGTGGGGAAACGCAGCAGTACTTC	CASSRDSGETQQYF
TRBJ1-1	.	.	TRBV7-2	TGTGCCAGCAGCTCACTAGGGGGGAACACTGAAGCTTTCTTT	CASSSLGGNTEAFF
TRBJ2-3	few	.	TRBV11-1	TGTGCCAGCAGCTTAGCCGACTCGTCCGGCACAGATACGCAGTATTTT	CASSLADSSGTDTQYF
TRBJ2-5	.	.	TRBV28	TGTGCCAGCAGTTTAGTTCCAGCCAAGGGGACCCAGTACTTC	CASSLVPAKGTQYF
TRBJ2-3	few	.	TRBV29-1	TGCAGCGTTGCTGGGGCTGATACGCAGTATTTT	CSVAGADTQYF
TRBJ1-2	.	TRBD1	TRBV14	TGTGCCAGCAGCATGGACAGGGGCTATGGCTACACCTTC	CASSMDRGYGYTF
TRBJ2-5	.	.	TRBV11-2	TGTGCCAGCAGCTTAGGAGGTGGGACCCAGTACTTC	CASSLGGGTQYF
TRBJ1-1	.	.	TRBV18	TGTGCCAGCTCACCCCCGGGGGGGGCGGCTTTCTTT	CASSPPGGAAFF
TRBJ1-2	few	TRBD1	TRBV28	TGTGCCAGCACCCTCAACAGGGGCTATGGCTACACCTTC	CASTLNRGYGYTF
TRBJ2-5	.	.	TRBV7-2	TGTGCCAGCAGCACCTACGGGGAGACCCAGTACTTC	CASSTYGETQYF
TRBJ2-2	.	.	TRBV7-2	TGTGCCAGCAGCTTAGATCACACCGGGGAGCTGTTTTTT	CASSLDHTGELFF
TRBJ1-1	large	.	TRBV18	TGTGCCAGCTTTTGGGCCCCCCTGGCACAAGCTTTCTTT	CASFWAPLAQAFF
TRBJ2-1	.	.	TRBV5-4	TGTGCCAGCAGCTTGGACGGATCGCAGAATGAGCAGTTCTTC	CASSLDGSQNEQFF
TRBJ1-5	.	.	TRBV28	TGTGCCAGCAGTTTGGATGAGCTCAGGCCCCAGCATTTT	CASSLDELRPQHF
TRBJ2-7	few	.	TRBV14	TGTGCCAGCAGCCAAGGGGGGACCTACGAGCAGTACTTC	CASSQGGTYEQYF
TRBJ2-5	.	.	TRBV7-3	TGTGCCAGCAGCTTAGGGGCGGGTGAGACCCAGTACTTC	CASSLGAGETQYF
TRBJ1-1	once	.	TRBV6-6	TGTGCCAGCAGTTACCCAACAGGGACTGAAGCTTTCTTT	CASSYPTGTEAFF
TRBJ2-1	.	TRBD1	TRBV4-1	TGCGCCAGCAGCCAAGCCGAGACAGGGGCCTACTACAATGAGCAGTTCTTC	CASSQAETGAYYNEQFF
TRBJ1-6	.	.	TRBV6-5	TGTGCCAGCAGCCCGGCGGGGGCCAATTCACCCCTCCACTTT	CASSPAGANSPLHF
TRBJ1-4	.	TRBD1	TRBV30	TGTGCCTGGGCGGGACAGGGATTAGAAAAACTGTTTTTT	CAWAGQGLEKLFF
TRBJ2-2	.	TRBD2	TRBV10-2	TGCGCCAGCAGTGAGCCCGGACTAGCGGGGATCGGGGAGCTGTTTTTT	CASSEPGLAGIGELFF
TRBJ1-1	.	TRBD1	TRBV11-2	TGTGCCAGCAGTCGCGACAGGGTGACTACTGAAGCTTTCTTT	CASSRDRVTTEAFF
TRBJ2-5	once	TRBD2	TRBV18	TGTGCCAGCTCACCAGCGGGGGGTGAAGAGACCCAGTACTTC	CASSPAGGEETQYF
TRBJ1-2	.	.	TRBV5-1	TGCGCCAGCAGCTCCACAGAAACCGGGGGCTACACCTTC	CASSSTETGGYTF
TRBJ1-2	.	.	TRBV29-1	TGCAGCGTTGTGGGGGAAAGAGGCTACACCTTC	CSVVGERGYTF
TRBJ2-4	few	.	TRBV6-5	TGTGCCAGCAGTTCCAATCCCTCTGGGGGGTCGACCATTCAGTACTTC	CASSSNPSGGSTIQYF
TRBJ1-2	few	.	TRBV25-1	TGTGCCAGCAGTGAGGGCATCTCCTATGGCTACACCTTC	CASSEGISYGYTF
TRBJ1-2	.	.	TRBV18	TGTGCCAGCTCCCCGACCTCACAGGGCGAGATCGGCTACACCTTC	CASSPTSQGEIGYTF
TRBJ1-2	.	.	TRBV11-1	TGTGCCAGCAGCCTGGGGGGCAGCTATGGCTACACCTTC	CASSLGGSYGYTF
TRBJ1-2	.	.	TRBV6-1	TGTGCCAGCAGTCAAAGAATTAACTATGGCTACACCTTC	CASSQRINYGYTF
TRBJ1-5	.	.	TRBV6-5	TGTGCCAGCAGTTCCCCTACACCGGGGGGTCAGCCCCAGCATTTT	CASSSPTPGGQPQHF
TRBJ2-1	.	TRBD2	TRBV9	TGTGCCAGCGGGACTAGCGGGTCACCCTACTACAATGAGCAGTTCTTC	CASGTSGSPYYNEQFF
TRBJ2-1	.	TRBD2	TRBV5-1	TGCGCCAGCAGCTCCCGACTAGCGGATGAGCAGTTCTTC	CASSSRLADEQFF
TRBJ2-4	.	TRBD1	TRBV5-6	TGTGCCAGCAGGCCACTCACCGGGACAGGGTCCGCCAAAAACATTCAGTACTTC	CASRPLTGTGSAKNIQYF
TRBJ1-2	.	.	TRBV6-5	TGTGCCAGCAGTGGACGTAACTATGGCTACACCTTC	CASSGRNYGYTF
TRBJ1-1	few	.	TRBV9	TGTGCCAGCAGCGTAGCCCCCCGGACAGACATGAACACTGAAGCTTTCTTT	CASSVAPRTDMNTEAFF
TRBJ2-1	once	.	TRBV10-2	TGCGCCAGCAGTGATGTGCTAGCGATATCCTACAATGAGCAGTTCTTC	CASSDVLAISYNEQFF
TRBJ2-7	few	.	TRBV9	TGTGCCAGCAGCCCCGGGGTAGATTACGAGCAGTACTTC	CASSPGVDYEQYF
TRBJ2-7	.	.	TRBV7-6	TGTGCCAGCAGCCAAGGGTCGGGGGCAAGCGAGCAGTACTTC	CASSQGSGASEQYF
TRBJ1-5	.	.	TRBV19	TGTGCCAGTAGGGGGAGCAACAATCAGCCCCAGCATTTT	CASRGSNNQPQHF